The text below deals with one T cell receptor (beta chain). Its antigen is not known. Relative to the germline gene, one junction end is altered; a read error may explain this. Once obtained from cultured CD4+ T cells, the DNA was sequenced using the Oncomine TCR Beta short-read assay. MiXCR, run by TCRdb on the PCR reads, gives a single entry per CDR3 protein. The profile shows over 10,000 distinct CDR3 sequences, around three fifths of them singletons. Treatment defined: approximately 11-day PBMC culture with coronavirus spike peptide pools or control peptides (ViraFEST assay). Half-medium replacement with fresh IL-2 medium took place on days 3 and 7. Germline V lookup: CDR1 WNHNN, CDR2 SYGVQD (reference sequence). The CDR3 has 15 amino acids. The sample originates from a study of vaccination and CD4 T cells after COVID-19. Study as a whole: Overlapping spike peptides served as the stimulus for the cells. These peptides came from SARS-CoV-2 and from the common cold coronaviruses HCoV-NL63, HCoV-OC43 and HCoV-229E. A CEFX pool, an HIV-1 Nef pool, or no peptide went to control cultures.

Sequencing input: CD4+ T cells from blood, cultured in vitro. The TCR comes from a human donor who had recovered from COVID-19. The chain recombines TRBV10-1 with TRBJ2-5; D unclear. The CDR3 here is CTSSEHTDGQETQYF. The CDR3 bases are TGCACCAGCAGTGAACACACGGACGGCCAAGAGACCCAGTACTTC.